This TCR beta chain is drawn from a study of control samples from healthy donors and cancer patients (dated by TCRdb to 2020 to 2021). As concerns this clone: Its antigen specificity is not known. Base quality data are lacking; no much larger clone is found one base away.

The library was built by means of the immunoSEQ multiplex PCR assay. TCRdb took this table from immuneACCESS and kept in-frame rearrangements with V and J called. Such tables lack part of the clones; where checked against another copy, unresolved V genes explain under half of the gap, and the rest is unexplained. The sample includes 400,000 to 500,000 clones, with more than 80% observed a single time. Of the sample, 6% to 7% is held by the ten largest clones. Sample: PBMCs. The clonotype comes from a man aged 35 to 55 with head and neck cancer.

The bases are TGTGCCAGCAGCTCTGACTACCAAGAGACCCAGTACTTC. Its protein product is CASSSDYQETQYF. The V and J genes are TRBV28 and TRBJ2-5, with the D gene uncertain. From the germline V gene, CDR1 is MDHEN and CDR2 is SYDVKM. The CDR3 runs 13 residues from the cysteine to the phenylalanine. Here the CDR3 DNA is all that survives: 39 bases in frame from base 1. The junction shows trimming of 6 bases on V and 0 bases on J, plus 8 bases between the germline ends.